Sequencing of this T cell receptor (beta chain) was carried out in a study of CD8+ T cells in alopecia areata (dated by TCRdb to the late 2010s). For the wider study: Treated patients were enrolled in an open-label pilot trial of oral tofacitinib at 5 to 10 mg twice daily for moderate-to-severe alopecia areata. On the human side, TCRbeta sequencing was run on scalp tissue and on sorted CD4+ and CD8+ peripheral blood T cells from healthy controls and from alopecia areata patients with either patchy or totalis/universalis disease. Patients on tofacitinib were biopsied at baseline and after 4 and 24 weeks of treatment, and several of the patients also had a later scalp biopsy. RNA came from the PAXgene miRNA kit for fixed scalp, the miRNeasy kit for PBMCs, and the RNeasy kit for mouse skin. Patients received tofacitinib for 6 to 18 months and were then followed off drug for 6 months to check for delayed response and recurrence. High-throughput TCRbeta sequencing was used to examine T cell clonal expansion in alopecia areata in both the C3H/HeJ mouse model and human patients. Clonality in the scalp was compared among normal scalp (n=4), patchy alopecia areata scalp (n=8), and alopecia totalis/universalis scalp (n=8). TCRbeta CDR3 regions were amplified by immunoSEQ multiplex PCR with 35 Vbeta forward and 13 Jbeta reverse primers. Broad study findings and their caveats: Compared with mice, TCR sequences shared between patients were less clear, possibly partly because of HLA diversity across the patient population. Scalp TCR repertoire analysis is complicated because resident alphabeta T cells in normal human skin are also sequenced, whereas mouse skin is dominated by gammadelta T cells. Higher clonality and more expanded CD8+ clones were observed in lesional scalp than in normal scalp, particularly in alopecia totalis/universalis, a finding suggestive of antigenic drive.

Peripheral blood and lesional scalp punch biopsies were obtained from patients with alopecia areata. PBMCs were separated by density centrifugation and stained for CD3, CD4 and CD8, after which CD4+ and CD8+ T cells were sorted on a FACSAria. Trimming takes 6 bases off V and 4 bases off J; junction bases not matched to a gene: 16. The germline V gene encodes CDR1 SGHTA and CDR2 FQGNSA. Counted from cysteine to phenylalanine, this CDR3 has 17 amino acids. Only the CDR3 region is kept as DNA, spanning 51 bases read in frame from base 1. Of note for this clone: What antigen it recognizes has not been identified. No base qualities exist here, and no much larger clone lies one base off it.

The library was built by means of the immunoSEQ multiplex PCR assay. RNA was extracted from all samples and reverse transcribed into cDNA, which served as template for TCR sequencing. SuperScript III was used to make first-strand cDNA, primed with a 2:1 mix of oligo-dT and random hexamers. Amplification bias was assessed with a synthetic immune receptor repertoire, and residual bias was removed computationally. For the original study's pipeline: Raw reads were preprocessed for error removal, and CDR3 was defined according to IMGT conventions as running from the conserved cysteine to phenylalanine. To get clonality, Shannon entropy was normalized by log2 of the number of productive unique TCRs and the result was subtracted from 1. Whether scalp clones were CD4 or CD8 was inferred by matching scalp TCRbeta sequences against CD4 and CD8 repertoires sorted from blood. Entries here come from immuneACCESS through TCRdb and include only in-frame sequences with V and J called. Some clones fail to appear in such tables; in the studies checked, an unresolved V gene covers under half of the shortfall, and the cause of the remainder is unknown. From that table come the V and J calls and clone size; the DNA was used to work out D and trimming. Present in this sample are roughly 150,000 clones, 40% to 50% of which were seen just once. The top ten clonotypes cover approximately 6.6% of the sample.

The V and J genes are TRBV7-2 and TRBJ2-3; 7 middle bases align to TRBD2. Sequencing was performed on CD4+ T cells sorted from blood. The TCR comes from a human donor with alopecia areata. The DNA sequence is given as TGTGCCAGCAGACCGAACCTGTTTGGACTAGTTTCAGATACGCAGTATTTT. Its amino acids are CASRPNLFGLVSDTQYF.